The entry below describes one TCR beta chain. Its target is not known. The data were taken from a study of T cell responses to AZD1222 COVID-19 vaccine. Background on the study: Second doses at about 4 or about 12 weeks were pooled. Findings of the study overall: CD4 TCRs linked to vaccination spanned spike, dominating at 160-218 and 743-854. In a largely white British group with more females than males, clonal diversity was possibly underestimated.

Data came from immunoSEQ multiplex PCR; TCRdb stores just in-frame clones and leaves some out. The table has 95,000 to 150,000 clones, about 90% seen once. This sequence originates from an adult in good health. Here the sequenced sample was peripheral blood, taken on day 0 of AZD1222 vaccination.

The CDR3 DNA reads TGTGCCAGTAGTATCCAGGGCCTCAGGGCTGAAGCTTTCTTT. Protein sequence: CASSIQGLRAEAFF. This sequence joins TRBV19 and TRBJ1-1, with D perhaps TRBD1 (5 bases). Trimming took off 3 bases at V and 6 bases at J, with 14 bases between the two ends. CDR1 LNHDA and CDR2 SQIVND come from the germline V gene (reference sequence). This CDR3 has 14 residues.